This TCR beta chain was recorded in a study of tumor-infiltrating lymphocytes in localized non-small cell lung cancer. Repertoires were generated with immunoSEQ multiplex PCR, while TCRdb's copy carries only in-frame clones and drops some. The sample has roughly 14,000 clones; about four fifths are singletons. The CDR3 length is 16 residues. Trimming removed 0 bases from V and 1 base from J, with 12 bases in between. Looked up from germline, CDR1 is SGHRS and CDR2 is YFSETQ. Sequenced input: lung tumor tissue. The chain recombines TRBV5-1 with TRBJ2-3; no reliable D call. The sequence derives from a human donor with non-small cell lung cancer. In DNA form, the CDR3 reads TGCGCCAGCAGCTTGGGGCAGCTATGGGGCACAGATACGCAGTATTTT. Protein sequence: CASSLGQLWGTDTQYF.